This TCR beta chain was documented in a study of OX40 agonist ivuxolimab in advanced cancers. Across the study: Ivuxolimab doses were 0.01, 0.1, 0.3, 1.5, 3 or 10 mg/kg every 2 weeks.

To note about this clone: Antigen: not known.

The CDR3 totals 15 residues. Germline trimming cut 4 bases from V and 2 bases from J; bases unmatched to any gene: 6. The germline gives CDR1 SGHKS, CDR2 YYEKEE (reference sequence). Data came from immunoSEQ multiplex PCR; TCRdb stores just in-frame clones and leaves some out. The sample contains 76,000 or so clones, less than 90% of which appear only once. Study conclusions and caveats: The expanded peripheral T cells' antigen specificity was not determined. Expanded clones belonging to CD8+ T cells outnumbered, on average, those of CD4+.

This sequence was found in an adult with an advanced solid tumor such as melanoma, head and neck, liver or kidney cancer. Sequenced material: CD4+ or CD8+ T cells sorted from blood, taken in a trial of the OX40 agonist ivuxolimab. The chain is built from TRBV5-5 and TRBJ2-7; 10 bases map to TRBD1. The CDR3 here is CASSQRDRGAYEQYF. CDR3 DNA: TGTGCCAGCAGCCAGCGGGACAGGGGAGCCTACGAGCAGTACTTC.